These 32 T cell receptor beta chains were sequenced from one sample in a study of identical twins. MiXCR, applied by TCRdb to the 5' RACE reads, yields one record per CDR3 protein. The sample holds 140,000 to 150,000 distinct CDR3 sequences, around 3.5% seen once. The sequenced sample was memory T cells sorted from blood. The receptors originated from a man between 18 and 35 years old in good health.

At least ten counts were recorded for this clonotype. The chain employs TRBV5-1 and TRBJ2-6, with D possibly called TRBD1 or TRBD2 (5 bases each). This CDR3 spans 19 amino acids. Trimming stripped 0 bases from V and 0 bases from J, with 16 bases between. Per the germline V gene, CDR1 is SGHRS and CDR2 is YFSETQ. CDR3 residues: CASSLDRPGRFSGANVLTF. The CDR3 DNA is TGCGCCAGCAGCTTGGATCGTCCGGGACGTTTCTCTGGGGCCAACGTCCTGACTTTC. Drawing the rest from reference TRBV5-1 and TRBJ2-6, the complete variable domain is KAGVTQTPRYLIKTRGQQVTLSCSPISGHRSVSWYQQTPGQGLQFLFEYFSETQRNKGNFPGRFSGRQFSNSRSEMNVSTLELGDSALYLCASSLDRPGRFSGANVLTFGAGSRLTVL.

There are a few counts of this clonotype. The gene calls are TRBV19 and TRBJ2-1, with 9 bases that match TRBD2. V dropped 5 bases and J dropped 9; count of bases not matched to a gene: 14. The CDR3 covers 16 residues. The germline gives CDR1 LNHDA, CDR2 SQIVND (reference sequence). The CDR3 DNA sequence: TGTGCCAGTAGTCCGGGGGGGCTAGCGGGAATTGGTGAGCAGTTCTTC. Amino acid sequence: CASSPGGLAGIGEQFF.

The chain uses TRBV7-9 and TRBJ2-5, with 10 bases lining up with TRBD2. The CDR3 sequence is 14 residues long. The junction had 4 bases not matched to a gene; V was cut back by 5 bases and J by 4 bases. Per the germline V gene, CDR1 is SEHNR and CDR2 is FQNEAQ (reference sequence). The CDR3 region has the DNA TGTGCCAGCAGCGGCAGACTAGCGGGAGAGACCCAGTACTTC. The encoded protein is CASSGRLAGETQYF.

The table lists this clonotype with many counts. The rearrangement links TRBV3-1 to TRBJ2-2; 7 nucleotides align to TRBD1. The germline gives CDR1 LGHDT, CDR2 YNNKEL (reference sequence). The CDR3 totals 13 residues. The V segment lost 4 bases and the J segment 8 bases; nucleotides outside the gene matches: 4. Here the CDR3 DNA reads TGTGCCAGCAGCCTCCCGGGACAGGGGGAGCTGTTTTTT. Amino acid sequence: CASSLPGQGELFF.

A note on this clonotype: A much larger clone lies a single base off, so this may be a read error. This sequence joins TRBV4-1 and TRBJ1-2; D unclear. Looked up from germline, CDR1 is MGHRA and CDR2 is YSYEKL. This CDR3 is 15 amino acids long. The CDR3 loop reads CASSQAWTENYDYTF. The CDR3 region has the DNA TGCGCCAGCAGCCAAGCCTGGACGGAGAACTATGACTACACCTTC.

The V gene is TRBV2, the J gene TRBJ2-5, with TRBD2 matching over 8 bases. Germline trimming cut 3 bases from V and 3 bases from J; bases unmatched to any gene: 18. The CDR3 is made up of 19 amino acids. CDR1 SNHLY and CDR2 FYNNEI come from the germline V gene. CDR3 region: CASSDPATSARVAKETQYF. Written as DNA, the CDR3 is TGTGCCAGCAGTGACCCTGCGACTAGCGCAAGGGTAGCCAAAGAGACCCAGTACTTC. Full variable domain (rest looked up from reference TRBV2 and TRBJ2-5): EPEVTQTPSHQVTQMGQEVILRCVPISNHLYFYWYRQILGQKVEFLVSFYNNEISEKSEIFDDQFSVERPDGSNFTLKIRSTKLEDSAMYFCASSDPATSARVAKETQYFGPGTRLLVL.

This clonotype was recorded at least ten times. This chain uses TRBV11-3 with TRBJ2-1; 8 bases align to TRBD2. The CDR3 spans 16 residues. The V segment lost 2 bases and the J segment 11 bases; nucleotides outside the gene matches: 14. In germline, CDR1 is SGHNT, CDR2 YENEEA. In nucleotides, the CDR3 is TGTGCCAGCAGCTTACCCGGGGGGGGGACTATCCCTAAGCAGTTCTTC. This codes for CASSLPGGGTIPKQFF.

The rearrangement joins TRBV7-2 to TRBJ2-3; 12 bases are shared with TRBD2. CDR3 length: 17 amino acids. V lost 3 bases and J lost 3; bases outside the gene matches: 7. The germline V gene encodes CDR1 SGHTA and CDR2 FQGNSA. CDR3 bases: TGTGCCAGCAGCTTTCTGACTAGCGGGGGACGGACAGATACGCAGTATTTT. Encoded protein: CASSFLTSGGRTDTQYF.

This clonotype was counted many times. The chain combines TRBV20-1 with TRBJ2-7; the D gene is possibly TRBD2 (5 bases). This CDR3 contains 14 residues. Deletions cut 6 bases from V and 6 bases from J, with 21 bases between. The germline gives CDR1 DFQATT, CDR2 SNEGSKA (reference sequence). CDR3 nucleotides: TGCAGTGCCTACGTACCTACTCGACGGGGCGAGCAGTACTTC. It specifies CSAYVPTRRGEQYF.

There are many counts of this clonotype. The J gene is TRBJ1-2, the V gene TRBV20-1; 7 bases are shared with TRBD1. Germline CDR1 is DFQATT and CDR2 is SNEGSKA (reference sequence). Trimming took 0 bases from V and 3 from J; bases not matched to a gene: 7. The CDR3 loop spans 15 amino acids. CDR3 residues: CSARDSGQLDYGYTF. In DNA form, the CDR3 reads TGCAGTGCTAGAGATTCGGGACAGTTGGACTATGGCTACACCTTC.

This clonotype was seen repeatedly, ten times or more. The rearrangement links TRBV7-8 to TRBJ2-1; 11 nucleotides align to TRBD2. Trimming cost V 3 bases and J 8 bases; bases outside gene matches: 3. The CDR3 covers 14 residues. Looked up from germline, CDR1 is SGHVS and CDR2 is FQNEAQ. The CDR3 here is CASSFLAGGDEQFF. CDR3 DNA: TGTGCCAGCAGCTTCCTAGCGGGAGGCGATGAGCAGTTCTTC.

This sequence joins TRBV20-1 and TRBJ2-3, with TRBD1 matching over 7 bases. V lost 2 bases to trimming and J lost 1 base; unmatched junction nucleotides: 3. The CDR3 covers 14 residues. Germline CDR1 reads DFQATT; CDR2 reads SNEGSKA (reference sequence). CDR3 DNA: TGCAGTGCTAGACAGCAGGGGGGCACAGATACGCAGTATTTT. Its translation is CSARQQGGTDTQYF.

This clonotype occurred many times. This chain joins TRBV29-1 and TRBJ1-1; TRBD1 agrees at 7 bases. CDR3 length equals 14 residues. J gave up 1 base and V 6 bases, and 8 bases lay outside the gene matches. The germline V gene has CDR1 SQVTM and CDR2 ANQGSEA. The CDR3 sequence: CSVIRTGGNTEAFF. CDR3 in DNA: TGCAGCGTCATACGGACAGGAGGGAACACTGAAGCTTTCTTT.

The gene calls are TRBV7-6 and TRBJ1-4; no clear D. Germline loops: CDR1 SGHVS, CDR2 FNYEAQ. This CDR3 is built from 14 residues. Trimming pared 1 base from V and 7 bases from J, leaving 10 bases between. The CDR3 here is CASSLEKSGEKLFF. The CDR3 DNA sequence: TGTGCCAGCAGCTTAGAGAAGAGTGGTGAAAAACTGTTTTTT.

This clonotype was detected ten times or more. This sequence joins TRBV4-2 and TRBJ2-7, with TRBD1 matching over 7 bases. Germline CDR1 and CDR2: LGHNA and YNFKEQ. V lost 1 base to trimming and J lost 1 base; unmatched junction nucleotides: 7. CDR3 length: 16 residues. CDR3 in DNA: TGTGCCAGCAGCCAAGGGACAGGTCCTAGGTCCTACGAGCAGTACTTC. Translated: CASSQGTGPRSYEQYF.

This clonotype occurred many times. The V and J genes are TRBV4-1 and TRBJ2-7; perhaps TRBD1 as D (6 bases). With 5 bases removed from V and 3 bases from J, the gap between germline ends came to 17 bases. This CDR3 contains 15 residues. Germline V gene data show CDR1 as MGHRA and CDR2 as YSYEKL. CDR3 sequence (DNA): TGCGCCAGCAGCATACCGGGACAATCATTCTACGAGCAGTACTTC. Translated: CASSIPGQSFYEQYF.

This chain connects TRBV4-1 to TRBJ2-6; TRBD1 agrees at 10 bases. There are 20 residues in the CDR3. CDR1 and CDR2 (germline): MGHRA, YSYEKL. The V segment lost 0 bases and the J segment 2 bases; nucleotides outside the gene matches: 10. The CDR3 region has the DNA TGCGCCAGCAGCCAAGATCTAGGACAGGGGGTCCATGCTGGGGCCAACGTCCTGACTTTC. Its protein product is CASSQDLGQGVHAGANVLTF.

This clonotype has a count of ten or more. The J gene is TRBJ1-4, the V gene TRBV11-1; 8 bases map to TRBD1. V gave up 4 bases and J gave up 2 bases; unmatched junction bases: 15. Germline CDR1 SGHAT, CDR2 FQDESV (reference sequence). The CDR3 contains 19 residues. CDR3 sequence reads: CASSSRRFGRGQTNEKLFF. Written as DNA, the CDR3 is TGTGCCAGCAGCTCCCGGCGGTTTGGCAGGGGGCAGACTAATGAAAAACTGTTTTTT.

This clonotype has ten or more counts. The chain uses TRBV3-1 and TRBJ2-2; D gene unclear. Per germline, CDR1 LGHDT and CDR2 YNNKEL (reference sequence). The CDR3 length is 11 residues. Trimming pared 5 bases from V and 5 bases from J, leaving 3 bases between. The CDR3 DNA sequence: TGTGCCAGCAGCACGACCGGGGAGCTGTTTTTT. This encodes CASSTTGELFF.

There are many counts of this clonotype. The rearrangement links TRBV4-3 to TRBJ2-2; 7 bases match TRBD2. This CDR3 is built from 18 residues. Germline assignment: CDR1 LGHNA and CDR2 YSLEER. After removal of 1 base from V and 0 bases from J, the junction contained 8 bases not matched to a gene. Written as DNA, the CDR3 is TGCGCCAGCAGCCAAGGGGCAACCGGGAGGCCGAACACCGGGGAGCTGTTTTTT. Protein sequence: CASSQGATGRPNTGELFF.

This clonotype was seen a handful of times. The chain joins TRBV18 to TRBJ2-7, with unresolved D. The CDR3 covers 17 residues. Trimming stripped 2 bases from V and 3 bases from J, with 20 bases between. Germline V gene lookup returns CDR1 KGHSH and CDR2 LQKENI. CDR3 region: CASSPERRGPMVYEQYF. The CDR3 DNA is TGTGCCAGCTCACCAGAACGTCGCGGACCTATGGTCTACGAGCAGTACTTC.

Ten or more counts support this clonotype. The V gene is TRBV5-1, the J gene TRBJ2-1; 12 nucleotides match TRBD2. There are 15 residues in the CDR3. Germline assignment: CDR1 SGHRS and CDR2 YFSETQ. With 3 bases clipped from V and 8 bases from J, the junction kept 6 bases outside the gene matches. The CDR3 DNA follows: TGCGCCAGCAGCTCAACTAGCGGGAGGATACATGAGCAGTTCTTC. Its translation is CASSSTSGRIHEQFF.

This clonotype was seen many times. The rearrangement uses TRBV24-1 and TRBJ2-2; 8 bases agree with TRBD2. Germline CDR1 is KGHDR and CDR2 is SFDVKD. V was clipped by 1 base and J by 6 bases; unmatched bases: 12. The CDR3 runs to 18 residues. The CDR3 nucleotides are TGTGCCACCAGTGATTTCTACAGCGGGAGTCATAGGGCCGGGGAGCTGTTTTTT. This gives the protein CATSDFYSGSHRAGELFF.

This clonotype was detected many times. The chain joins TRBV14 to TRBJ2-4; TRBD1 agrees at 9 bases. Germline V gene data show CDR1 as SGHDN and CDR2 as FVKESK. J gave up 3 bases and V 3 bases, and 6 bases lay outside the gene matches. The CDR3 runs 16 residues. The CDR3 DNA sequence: TGTGCCAGCAGCCAGGGGACAGGGTCTGGCAAAAACATTCAGTACTTC. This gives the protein CASSQGTGSGKNIQYF.

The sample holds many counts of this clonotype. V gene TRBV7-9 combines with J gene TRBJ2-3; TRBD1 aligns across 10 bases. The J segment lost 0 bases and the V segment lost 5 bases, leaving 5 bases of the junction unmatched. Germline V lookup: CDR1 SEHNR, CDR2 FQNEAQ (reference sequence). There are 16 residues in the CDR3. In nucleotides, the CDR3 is TGTGCCAGCAGCCCGAGGACAGGGGGGAGCACAGATACGCAGTATTTT. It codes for CASSPRTGGSTDTQYF.

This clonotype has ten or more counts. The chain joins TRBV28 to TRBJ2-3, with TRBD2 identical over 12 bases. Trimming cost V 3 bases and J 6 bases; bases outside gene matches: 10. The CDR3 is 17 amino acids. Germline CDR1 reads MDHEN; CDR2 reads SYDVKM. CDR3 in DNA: TGTGCCAGCAGTTTTTCGGCTAGCGGGAGGGCCGGTGATACGCAGTATTTT. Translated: CASSFSASGRAGDTQYF.

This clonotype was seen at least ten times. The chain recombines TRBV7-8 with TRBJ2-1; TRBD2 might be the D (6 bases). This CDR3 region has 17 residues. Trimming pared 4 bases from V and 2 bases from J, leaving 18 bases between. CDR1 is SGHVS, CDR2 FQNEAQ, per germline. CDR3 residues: CASSSPGERSPYNEQFF. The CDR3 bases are TGTGCCAGCAGCTCTCCGGGGGAGCGGAGCCCCTACAATGAGCAGTTCTTC.

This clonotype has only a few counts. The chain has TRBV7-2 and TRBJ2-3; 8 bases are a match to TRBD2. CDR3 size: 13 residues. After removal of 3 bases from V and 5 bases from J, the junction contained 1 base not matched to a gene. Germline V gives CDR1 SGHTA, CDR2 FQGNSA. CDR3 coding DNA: TGTGCCAGCAGCTTTAGCGGGAAAGATACGCAGTATTTT. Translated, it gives CASSFSGKDTQYF.

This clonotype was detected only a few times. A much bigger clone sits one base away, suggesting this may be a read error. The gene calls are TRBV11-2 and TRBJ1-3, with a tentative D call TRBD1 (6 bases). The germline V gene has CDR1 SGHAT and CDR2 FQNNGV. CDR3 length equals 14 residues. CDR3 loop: CASSATGPGNAIYF. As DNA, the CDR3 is TGTGCCAGCAGCGCGACAGGCCCTGGAAACGCCATATATTTT.

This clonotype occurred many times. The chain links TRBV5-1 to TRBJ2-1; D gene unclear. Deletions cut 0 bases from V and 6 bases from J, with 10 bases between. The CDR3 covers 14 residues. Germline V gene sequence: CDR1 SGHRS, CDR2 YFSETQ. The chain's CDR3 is CASSLAGQSNEQFF. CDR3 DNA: TGCGCCAGCAGCTTGGCGGGTCAAAGCAATGAGCAGTTCTTC.

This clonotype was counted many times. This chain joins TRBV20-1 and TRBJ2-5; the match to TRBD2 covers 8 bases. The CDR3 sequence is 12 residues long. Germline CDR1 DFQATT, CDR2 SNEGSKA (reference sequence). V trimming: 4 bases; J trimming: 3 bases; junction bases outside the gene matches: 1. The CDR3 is CSATGGEETQYF. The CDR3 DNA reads TGCAGTGCTACGGGGGGGGAAGAGACCCAGTACTTC.

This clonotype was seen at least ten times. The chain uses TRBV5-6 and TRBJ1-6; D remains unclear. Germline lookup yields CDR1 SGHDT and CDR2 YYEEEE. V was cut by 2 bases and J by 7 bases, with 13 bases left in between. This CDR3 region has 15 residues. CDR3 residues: CASSLPGVGNSPLHF. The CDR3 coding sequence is TGTGCCAGCAGCTTACCAGGAGTCGGAAATTCACCCCTCCACTTT.